Presented here are 24 T cell receptor beta chains from one specimen sequenced in a study of CD8+CD57+ T cells in acquired aplastic anemia. Genomic DNA was employed as the template in profiling TCR beta VDJ and CDR3. TCRdb re-called the reads through MiXCR, storing one row per CDR3 protein. The repertoire has approximately 65,000 distinct CDR3 sequences, about 54% of them found once; the top ten carry 2% to 3%. Sequencing used sorted CD4+, CD8+, or CD8+CD57+ T cells (not recorded which) from PBMCs. These receptors were obtained from a human donor in good health, serving as a control.

Within the sample, this clonotype is medium-sized. This rearrangement joins TRBV19 to TRBJ1-6; the D is unclear. Trimming shortened V by 7 bases and J by 9 bases, and 1 base separated the two germline ends. The CDR3 runs to 9 residues. Germline values: CDR1 LNHDA, CDR2 SQIVND (reference sequence). DNA of the CDR3: TGTGCCAGTATTTCACCCCTCCACTTT. Amino acid sequence: CASISPLHF.

V is TRBV12-3 or TRBV12-4 and J is TRBJ1-1; no clear D gene. CDR3 length: 13 residues. V shed 7 bases and J shed 7 bases, with 16 bases lying between them. CDR3 region: CASTLSLSLEAFF. CDR3 DNA: TGTGCCAGCACCCTTTCCTTGTCTCTTGAAGCTTTCTTT.

This clonotype was seen only a few times. The chain has TRBV25-1 and TRBJ1-3, with no clear D. Trimming cost V 4 bases and J 1 base, with 17 bases left between them. Germline lookup yields CDR1 MGHDK and CDR2 SYGVNS. The CDR3 loop spans 17 amino acids. CDR3 DNA sequence: TGTGCCAGCAGTGCACCTAAAATCATCGGGTCTGGAAACACCATATATTTT. It codes for CASSAPKIIGSGNTIYF.

This chain connects TRBV25-1 to TRBJ1-2; 9 bases agree with TRBD1. Germline CDR1 reads MGHDK; CDR2 reads SYGVNS. V was pared by 3 bases and J by 4 bases, with 9 bases of the junction left unmatched. The CDR3 extends over 16 amino acids. CDR3 in amino acids: CASSDPGQGYGYGYTF. CDR3 coding DNA: TGTGCCAGCAGTGATCCGGGACAGGGCTATGGCTATGGCTACACCTTC.

This clonotype was seen repeatedly, ten times or more. The gene calls are TRBV28 and TRBJ1-6; 7 bases are shared with TRBD1. The CDR3 loop spans 15 amino acids. Germline V CDR1 and CDR2: MDHEN, SYDVKM. The ends lost 6 bases at V and 3 bases at J; junction bases unmatched: 5. The CDR3 nucleotides read TGTGCCAGCAGCCCGGGACAGCTCTATAATTCACCCCTCCACTTT. As protein: CASSPGQLYNSPLHF.

A note on this clonotype: This may come from a read error, since a much larger clone is one base off. The chain has TRBV19 and TRBJ1-2; 7 bases are shared with TRBD1. CDR1 is LNHDA, CDR2 SQIVND, per germline (reference sequence). The junction had 13 bases not matched to a gene; V was cut back by 10 bases and J by 8 bases. The CDR3 covers 13 residues. The CDR3 sequence is CANSPETGMGYTF. The CDR3, as DNA: TGTGCCAACTCACCAGAGACAGGGATGGGCTACACCTTC.

This clonotype was recorded many times. V is TRBV27 and J is TRBJ2-3, with a tentative D call TRBD2 (5 bases). The CDR3 loop spans 12 amino acids. V was shortened by 2 bases and J by 8 bases, with 8 bases between the two germline ends. CDR1 is MNHEY and CDR2 is SMNVEV in the germline V gene (reference sequence). This CDR3 reads CASSLPRGTQYF. As DNA, the CDR3 is TGTGCCAGCAGTTTACCCCGGGGTACGCAGTATTTT.

Concerning this clonotype: Given the absence of the conserved phenylalanine or tryptophan at the CDR3 end, a read error is likely. The chain recombines TRBV12-3 or TRBV12-4 with TRBJ1-2; D not resolved. The CDR3 sequence is 11 residues long. The CDR3 region is CASSKIGGYTS. The CDR3 DNA reads as TGCGCCAGCAGTAAAATCGGGGGCTACACCTCC.

This clonotype has a count of ten or more. The chain is built from TRBV19 and TRBJ1-1; the D is unclear. Germline CDR1 and CDR2: LNHDA and SQIVND (reference sequence). Deletions cut 6 bases from V and 0 bases from J, with 17 bases between. The CDR3 spans 16 residues. CDR3 in DNA: TGTGCCAGTAGACTTAGGTCGGGCACTATGAACACTGAAGCTTTCTTT. Translated: CASRLRSGTMNTEAFF.

This clonotype was recorded many times. This rearrangement joins TRBV9 to TRBJ1-3; unclear D gene. Germline lookup yields CDR1 SGDLS and CDR2 YYNGEE. V lost 0 bases and J lost 0, with 10 bases in between. The CDR3 totals 16 residues. For the CDR3, the DNA is TGTGCCAGCAGCGTAGGGGCCCGCGGCTCTGGAAACACCATATATTTT. Amino acid sequence: CASSVGARGSGNTIYF.

This chain links TRBV19 with TRBJ2-5; the D gene is possibly TRBD2 (5 bases). The CDR3 loop spans 14 amino acids. Trimming removed 3 bases from V and 5 bases from J, with 13 bases in between. The germline V gene has CDR1 LNHDA and CDR2 SQIVND (reference sequence). The CDR3 loop reads CASSINGKEETQYF. For the CDR3, the DNA is TGTGCCAGTAGTATCAACGGGAAGGAGGAGACCCAGTACTTC.

The rearrangement joins TRBV20-1 to TRBJ2-1, with D perhaps given as TRBD1 or TRBD2 (6 bases each). Germline V gene lookup returns CDR1 DFQATT and CDR2 SNEGSKA (reference sequence). This CDR3 has 14 amino acids. The germline V and J ends were trimmed by 0 bases and 7 bases, with 13 bases remaining between them. The CDR3 loop is CSARDRGAGNEQFF. The CDR3 DNA follows: TGCAGTGCTAGAGATAGGGGGGCAGGGAATGAGCAGTTCTTC.

The chain uses TRBV12-3 or TRBV12-4 and TRBJ1-1; maybe TRBD1 (6 bases). The CDR3 sequence is 13 residues long. V was pared by 7 bases and J by 1 base, with 10 bases between. Here the CDR3 DNA reads TGTGCCAGCATTGCGACAGGGAACACTGAAGCTTTCTTT. This translates into CASIATGNTEAFF.

As for this clonotype: Since no conserved phenylalanine or tryptophan closes the CDR3, a read error is the likely cause. This rearrangement joins TRBV10-3 to TRBJ2-7, with a tentative D call TRBD2 (6 bases). CDR1 ENHRY and CDR2 SYGVKD come from the germline V gene. The CDR3 is 16 amino acids. The CDR3, as DNA: TGTGCCATCAGTGTTTTTAGCGGAGGTCTCTCCTACGGGCAGTACCTC. Its protein product is CAISVFSGGLSYGQYL.

The genes are TRBV29-1 and TRBJ1-1; 11 bases map to TRBD1. V lost 7 bases to trimming and J lost 3 bases; unmatched junction nucleotides: 4. Germline lookup yields CDR1 SQVTM and CDR2 ANQGSEA. The CDR3 runs 13 residues. The CDR3 sequence: CSAEGQGDTEAFF. CDR3 sequence (DNA): TGCAGCGCGGAGGGACAGGGGGACACTGAAGCTTTCTTT.

This clonotype was seen at least ten times. The V gene is TRBV19, the J gene TRBJ2-3; 11 bases are a match to TRBD2. CDR1 is LNHDA, CDR2 SQIVND, per germline (reference sequence). The trim removed 1 base at V and 6 bases at J, leaving 9 bases unmatched. The CDR3 is 17 amino acids. The CDR3 DNA reads TGTGCCAGTAGTATAGTCCGGCTAGCGGGAGGTCGGGATACGCAGTATTTT. Protein sequence: CASSIVRLAGGRDTQYF.

This clonotype was picked up many times. The V call is TRBV19, the J call TRBJ2-1; 10 nucleotides agree with TRBD2. The CDR3 sequence is 17 residues long. CDR1 and CDR2 (germline): LNHDA, SQIVND (reference sequence). V shed 6 bases, J shed 1 base, and the junction held 9 bases outside the gene matches. Here the CDR3 DNA reads TGTGCCAGTAGGGCTAGCGGGAGAGTCAAGTCCTACAATGAGCAGTTCTTC. Translation: CASRASGRVKSYNEQFF.

This clonotype was seen once. The CDR3 DNA follows: TGTGCCAGCAGCGCGGGGAGCGGCTACGAGCAGTACTTC. Its protein product is CASSAGSGYEQYF. This sequence joins TRBV7-3 and TRBJ2-7, with D tentatively TRBD2 (6 bases). The length of the CDR3 is 13 residues. Between the trimmed V and J ends, which lost 5 bases and 3 bases, there was a span of 11 bases. CDR1 is SGHTA and CDR2 is FQGTGA in the germline V gene.

The gene calls are TRBV7-8 and TRBJ2-7; D is possibly TRBD1 (5 bases). CDR1 is SGHVS, CDR2 FQNEAQ, per germline. Between the trimmed V and J ends, which lost 1 base and 0 bases, there was a span of 13 bases. This CDR3 region has 16 residues. This chain's CDR3 is CASSLGAGSGSYEQYF. For the CDR3, the DNA is TGTGCCAGCAGCTTAGGAGCAGGGTCCGGCTCCTACGAGCAGTACTTC.

V is TRBV2 and J is TRBJ1-5; D is unclear. The length of the CDR3 is 13 residues. Per germline, CDR1 SNHLY and CDR2 FYNNEI. With 2 bases removed from V and 6 bases from J, the gap between germline ends came to 8 bases. CDR3 loop: CASSERSGQPQHF. The CDR3, as DNA: TGTGCCAGCAGTGAAAGGTCTGGTCAGCCCCAGCATTTT.

This clonotype was observed many times. The chain joins TRBV14 to TRBJ2-3; tentative D call: TRBD1 (7 bases). Germline V gene lookup returns CDR1 SGHDN and CDR2 FVKESK. Trimming took 6 bases from V and 0 from J, leaving 13 bases between them. The CDR3 runs 15 residues. CDR3 loop: CASSPGGLSTDTQYF. The CDR3 nucleotides are TGTGCCAGCAGTCCAGGGGGGCTTAGCACAGATACGCAGTATTTT. The variable domain in full, with the rest retrieved from reference TRBV14 and TRBJ2-3, is EAGVTQFPSHSVIEKGQTVTLRCDPISGHDNLYWYRRVMGKEIKFLLHFVKESKQDESGMPNNRFLAERTGGTYSTLKVQPAELEDSGVYFCASSPGGLSTDTQYFGPGTRLTVL.

This chain uses TRBV12-3 or TRBV12-4 with TRBJ1-6, with D tentatively TRBD1 (5 bases). V gave up 7 bases and J gave up 5 bases, with 12 bases separating them. This CDR3 has 14 residues. Written as DNA, the CDR3 is TGTGCCAGCACCCAGGACACCAATAATTCACCCCTCCACTTT. Translated, it gives CASTQDTNNSPLHF.

The V and J genes are TRBV19 and TRBJ1-1; D perhaps matches TRBD1 (5 bases). This CDR3 is 13 amino acids long. V lost 2 bases and J lost 3, with 7 bases in between. Per the germline V gene, CDR1 is LNHDA and CDR2 is SQIVND (reference sequence). DNA for the CDR3: TGTGCCAGTAGTATAAGGGGCCACACTGAAGCTTTCTTT. Residues: CASSIRGHTEAFF. The complete variable domain, with remaining parts taken from reference TRBV19 and TRBJ1-1, reads DGGITQSPKYLFRKEGQNVTLSCEQNLNHDAMYWYRQDPGQGLRLIYYSQIVNDFQKGDIAEGYSVSREKKESFPLTVTSAQKNPTAFYLCASSIRGHTEAFFGQGTRLTVV.

This clonotype was seen ten or more times. J is TRBJ1-2 and V is TRBV5-5; D is unresolved. Trimming cost V 4 bases and J 2 bases, with 15 bases left between them. Germline CDR1 SGHKS, CDR2 YYEKEE (reference sequence). The CDR3 runs 15 residues. CDR3 loop: CASSRAGIANYGYTF. The CDR3, as DNA: TGTGCCAGCAGCCGGGCGGGAATTGCCAACTATGGCTACACCTTC. The complete variable domain, with remaining parts taken from reference TRBV5-5 and TRBJ1-2, reads DAGVTQSPTHLIKTRGQQVTLRCSPISGHKSVSWYQQVLGQGPQFIFQYYEKEERGRGNFPDRFSARQFPNYSSELNVNALLLGDSALYLCASSRAGIANYGYTFGSGTRLTVV.